This is a list of T cell receptor beta chains from one sample in a study of kidney transplant recipient with SARS-CoV-2 infection. TCRdb passed the reads through MiXCR, listing each CDR3 protein once. The table has about 250,000 distinct CDR3 sequences, roughly 26% seen once. Source: a blood sample, taken at baseline and around day 120 from a kidney transplant recipient. All receptors derive from a male patient aged 25-45 years who had COVID-19 and was a kidney transplant recipient. Some T cells may be supplied by the graft donor. CDR3s include the opening cysteine and the closing phenylalanine or tryptophan. Each record gives: V gene, D gene, clone size, J gene, CDR3 protein, CDR3 DNA. The D gene is left open where the match is weak. Size values are once, few and many counts, or a class for expanded clones, and some rows have none.

>TRBV6-2/TRBV6-3|TRBD1|many|TRBJ1-2
CASSTGENYGYTF
TGTGCCAGCAGTACAGGGGAGAACTATGGCTACACCTTC
>TRBV7-2|.|.|TRBJ2-7
CASSHGTAWRQLIYEQYF
TGTGCCAGCAGCCACGGGACCGCCTGGCGGCAACTCATCTACGAGCAGTACTTC
>TRBV6-6|.|few|TRBJ2-1
CASSRALAALYNEQFF
TGTGCCAGCAGCCGCGCCTTAGCGGCTCTGTACAATGAGCAGTTCTTC
>TRBV3-1|.|.|TRBJ1-2
CASSVSVTLRKAYGYTF
TGTGCCAGCAGCGTTAGCGTCACCCTTCGAAAGGCCTATGGCTACACCTTC
>TRBV24-1|.|many|TRBJ1-2
CATSCNSSTRKTYGYTF
TGTGCCACCAGTTGCAATTCTAGTACCAGAAAGACCTATGGCTACACCTTC
>TRBV4-1|TRBD2|many|TRBJ2-5
CASSQIVTGTSVRETQYF
TGCGCCAGCAGCCAGATCGTTACCGGGACTAGCGTGAGAGAGACCCAGTACTTC
>TRBV10-1|.|many|TRBJ1-2
CASSRWERSRKTYGYTF
TGCGCCAGCAGTCGCTGGGAAAGATCGCGAAAGACCTATGGCTACACCTTC
>TRBV9|TRBD1|many|TRBJ1-2
CASSVDPGQGYGYTF
TGTGCCAGCAGCGTAGACCCAGGACAGGGATATGGCTACACCTTC
>TRBV12-5|.|many|TRBJ1-2
CASGVTVLQGKTYGYTF
TGTGCTAGTGGTGTTACAGTTTTGCAGGGAAAGACCTATGGCTACACCTTC
>TRBV11-3|.|many|TRBJ1-2
CASSPYPDLGKTYGYTF
TGTGCCAGCAGCCCATACCCCGATCTCGGAAAGACCTATGGCTACACCTTC
>TRBV8-2|.|.|TRBJ2-6
CGIKSRITQSRANVLTF
TGTGGCATCAAGAGCAGGATAACACAAAGTCGGGCCAACGTCCTGACTTTC
>TRBV4-3|TRBD2|many|TRBJ2-7
CASSFFSSGNLEQYF
TGCGCCAGCAGCTTTTTCAGTAGCGGGAACCTCGAGCAGTACTTC
>TRBV10-2|.|many|TRBJ1-2
CASSSQLTSRKTYGYTF
TGCGCCAGCAGTTCGCAACTCACTTCTAGAAAGACCTATGGCTACACCTTC
>TRBV19|TRBD1|many|TRBJ1-1
CASSIATGWGYTEAFF
TGTGCCAGTAGTATAGCGACAGGGTGGGGGTATACTGAAGCTTTCTTT
>TRBV24-1|.|many|TRBJ2-7
CATRRGEQYF
TGTGCCACCAGGAGGGGCGAGCAGTACTTC
>TRBV5-8|.|few|TRBJ1-2
CASQKPHPRKTYGYTF
TGTGCCAGCCAAAAGCCTCATCCACGAAAGACCTATGGCTACACCTTC
>TRBV5-1|TRBD2|.|TRBJ2-5
CASSSRGGDMETQYF
TGCGCCAGCAGCTCCCGGGGGGGAGATATGGAGACCCAGTACTTC
>TRBV3-1|.|many|TRBJ1-6
CASSQGSSYNSPLHF
TGTGCCAGCAGCCAAGGGAGTTCCTATAATTCACCCCTCCACTTT
>TRBV3-1|.|many|TRBJ1-4
CASSQPQAGYNEKLFF
TGTGCCAGCAGCCAACCGCAGGCAGGCTATAATGAAAAACTGTTTTTT
>TRBV11-3|.|many|TRBJ2-3
CASSLPSSDRNADTQYF
TGTGCCAGCAGCTTACCGTCGAGCGACAGGAACGCAGATACGCAGTATTTT
>TRBV4-3|TRBD2|many|TRBJ2-7
CASSRLAGPYEQYF
TGCGCCAGCAGCCGACTAGCGGGCCCCTACGAGCAGTACTTC
>TRBV4-3|.|many|TRBJ1-2
CASSRIGGRRKTYGYTF
TGCGCCAGCAGCCGAATAGGAGGACGTCGAAAGACCTATGGCTACACCTTC
>TRBV6-5|TRBD1|.|TRBJ2-7
CASSSPGQGASYEQYF
TGTGCCAGCAGTTCTCCGGGACAGGGGGCTTCCTACGAGCAGTACTTC
>TRBV5-6|TRBD1|few|TRBJ2-1
CASSGGQFYNEQFF
TGTGCCAGCAGCGGGGGACAGTTCTACAATGAGCAGTTCTTC
>TRBV11-2|TRBD2|many|TRBJ2-1
CASSLGPGLRSYNEQFF
TGTGCCAGCAGCTTGGGACCGGGACTACGCTCCTACAATGAGCAGTTCTTC
>TRBV5-5|.|many|TRBJ1-6
CASSFTRGNSPLHF
TGTGCCAGCAGCTTCACCAGGGGTAATTCACCCCTCCACTTT
>TRBV11-3|.|many|TRBJ2-5
CASSLGGRETQYF
TGTGCCAGCAGCTTAGGGGGCCGGGAGACCCAGTACTTC
>TRBV20-1|.|.|TRBJ2-3
CSAVAPDTQYF
TGCAGTGCTGTGGCGCCAGATACGCAGTATTTT
>TRBV4-1|TRBD1|.|TRBJ2-7
CTSSPGQGGPYEQYF
TGCACCAGCAGTCCCGGACAGGGGGGTCCCTACGAGCAGTACTTC
>TRBV27|.|many|TRBJ2-3
CASSGIGTPFTDTQYF
TGTGCCAGCAGTGGCATAGGGACACCGTTCACAGATACGCAGTATTTT
>TRBV5-4|TRBD1|.|TRBJ2-2
CASSPRQGYTGKLFF
TGTGCCAGCAGCCCTCGACAGGGGTACACCGGGAAGCTGTTTTTT
>TRBV6-6|.|many|TRBJ1-2
CASSVSLGGRKTYGYTF
TGTGCCAGCAGTGTATCATTAGGTGGGAGAAAGACCTATGGCTACACCTTC
>TRBV19|TRBD1|many|TRBJ2-7
CASSSGTGNPYEQYF
TGTGCCAGTAGCAGTGGGACAGGGAATCCCTACGAGCAGTACTTC
>TRBV5-6|.|many|TRBJ1-5
CASSLMAGGNQPQHF
TGTGCCAGCAGCTTGATGGCAGGGGGCAATCAGCCCCAGCATTTT
>TRBV3-1|.|.|TRBJ2-4
CASSQGQGTKNIRYF
TGTGCCAGCAGCCAAGGCCAGGGGACCAAAAACATTCGGTACTTC
>TRBV5-1|TRBD2|.|TRBJ2-1
CASSLGTSGSKFF
TGCGCCAGCAGCTTGGGGACTAGCGGGAGTAAGTTCTTC
>TRBV18|TRBD1|many|TRBJ2-5
CASSRTTGTGGGQETQYF
TGTGCCAGCTCACGAACTACCGGGACAGGAGGTGGCCAAGAGACCCAGTACTTC
>TRBV7-3|.|many|TRBJ2-5
CASSARGARGETQYF
TGTGCCAGCAGCGCCCGGGGGGCTAGGGGGGAGACCCAGTACTTC
>TRBV6-2/TRBV6-3|.|many|TRBJ1-2
CASSYSGYIVRSGYTF
TGTGCCAGCAGTTACTCCGGTTACATCGTCCGTTCTGGCTACACCTTC
>TRBV27|.|many|TRBJ2-7
CASSLQQGSYEQYF
TGTGCCAGCAGTTTACAACAGGGCTCCTACGAGCAGTACTTC
>TRBV27|.|many|TRBJ2-5
CASSLQNSEETQYF
TGTGCCAGCAGTTTACAGAATTCCGAAGAGACCCAGTACTTC
>TRBV25-1|.|many|TRBJ2-7
CASSGLGLSSYEQYF
TGTGCCAGCAGTGGGCTAGGCCTTAGCTCCTACGAGCAGTACTTC
>TRBV6-5|.|.|TRBJ1-1
CASSYSLGNTEAFF
TGTGCCAGCAGTTACTCGCTAGGGAACACTGAAGCTTTTTTT
>TRBV20-1|.|many|TRBJ1-2
CSALHTLFRNTYGYTF
TGCAGTGCTCTGCATACGCTGTTTCGAAATACCTATGGCTACACCTTC
>TRBV5-6|.|.|TRBJ1-2
CASPICNSRKTYGYTF
TGTGCCAGCCCCATCTGCAATAGTCGAAAGACCTATGGCTACACCTTC
>TRBV12-3/TRBV12-4|.|.|TRBJ2-1
CASGRYGSSYNEQFF
TGTGCCAGCGGCCGCTATGGGAGCTCCTACAATGAGCAGTTCTTC
>TRBV5-6|TRBD1|many|TRBJ2-7
CASSKGQGISYEQYF
TGTGCCAGCAGCAAGGGACAGGGGATCTCCTACGAGCAGTACTTC
>TRBV6-8|.|many|TRBJ1-2
CASSKKVRSRKTYGYTF
TGTGCCAGCAGTAAGAAGGTACGCTCTAGAAAGACCTATGGCTACACCTTC
>TRBV30|.|many|TRBJ1-2
CAWAAVRYRKTYGYTF
TGTGCCTGGGCTGCCGTGCGTTATAGAAAGACCTATGGCTACACCTTC
>TRBV5-1|.|many|TRBJ2-1
CASSLLGGEQFF
TGCGCCAGCAGCTTGCTTGGAGGTGAGCAGTTCTTC
>TRBV5-4|.|many|TRBJ2-7
CASSPPRTDVTTYEQYF
TGTGCCAGCAGCCCCCCTAGGACAGACGTGACAACCTACGAGCAGTACTTC
>TRBV6-2/TRBV6-3|.|many|TRBJ1-2
CASSQPLTGLSGYTF
TGTGCCAGCAGCCAACCGTTAACAGGGTTGAGTGGCTACACCTTC
>TRBV11-3|.|many|TRBJ1-2
CASSWKHDLGKTYGYTF
TGTGCCAGCAGCTGGAAGCACGATCTCGGAAAGACCTATGGCTACACCTTC
>TRBV6-2/TRBV6-3|TRBD2|many|TRBJ2-5
CASSPSGTSGSETQYF
TGTGCCAGCAGTCCTTCCGGGACTAGCGGGAGTGAGACCCAGTACTTC
>TRBV10-3|TRBD2|many|TRBJ2-1
CAIRVASGYNEQFF
TGTGCCATCAGGGTGGCTAGCGGATACAATGAGCAGTTCTTC